Following are 21 T cell receptor beta chains from one sample sequenced in a study of T cell changes during pregnancy in multiple sclerosis. TCRdb's copy holds only in-frame clones and misses some; the assay was immunoSEQ multiplex PCR. The sample yields tens of thousands of clones, 90% seen once. The source was peripheral blood, collected in the third trimester of pregnancy. The receptors come from a female donor in good health, enrolled as a control in a pregnancy study.

The chain employs TRBV5-8 and TRBJ1-2; D uncertain. CDR3 length equals 13 residues. Germline CDR1 reads SGHTS; CDR2 reads YDEGEE. The germline V and J ends were trimmed by 6 bases and 4 bases, with 13 bases remaining between them. CDR3 in amino acids: CASNVPYSYGYTF. Here the CDR3 DNA reads TGTGCCAGCAACGTGCCGTACTCCTATGGCTACACCTTC.

V usage is TRBV30 and J usage is TRBJ1-1, with 9 bases aligning to TRBD1. The ends lost 3 bases at V and 9 bases at J; junction bases unmatched: 8. The CDR3 extends over 13 amino acids. Looked up from germline, CDR1 is GTSNPN and CDR2 is SVGIG (reference sequence). The CDR3 loop is CAWSSTGGGKAFF. For the CDR3, the DNA is TGTGCCTGGAGCTCTACAGGGGGCGGGAAAGCTTTCTTT.

The rearrangement links TRBV18 to TRBJ2-7, with TRBD1 matching over 8 bases. The trim removed 2 bases at V and 6 bases at J, leaving 6 bases unmatched. Germline loops: CDR1 KGHSH, CDR2 LQKENI. This CDR3 contains 14 residues. CDR3 in amino acids: CASSPSTTGGEQYF. Written as DNA, the CDR3 is TGTGCCAGCTCACCATCCACCACAGGGGGCGAGCAGTACTTC.

The V gene is TRBV27, the J gene TRBJ2-1; 7 bases fit TRBD2. The V and J ends lost 0 bases and 4 bases, in that order; junction bases with no gene match: 18. The CDR3 consists of 20 residues. CDR1 is MNHEY and CDR2 is SMNVEV in the germline V gene (reference sequence). CDR3 residues: CASSLSWGLADMRLYNEQFF. The DNA for the CDR3 is TGTGCCAGCAGTTTATCTTGGGGCCTAGCGGACATGCGACTTTACAATGAGCAGTTCTTC.

The CDR3 region has the DNA TGTGCCAGTAGTACACAGGGACAGGCGAACACTGAAGCTTTCTTT. This sequence encodes CASSTQGQANTEAFF. This chain connects TRBV19 to TRBJ1-1; 8 bases agree with TRBD1. The CDR3 runs to 15 residues. V gave up 4 bases and J gave up 1 base; unmatched junction bases: 5. CDR1 is LNHDA and CDR2 is SQIVND in the germline V gene (reference sequence).

V gene TRBV30 combines with J gene TRBJ1-1, with 7 bases fitting TRBD1. Germline CDR1 is GTSNPN and CDR2 is SVGIG (reference sequence). J gave up 11 bases and V 4 bases, and 16 bases lay outside the gene matches. This CDR3 is 14 amino acids long. The CDR3 region is CAWKRGLGPPGAFF. In DNA, the CDR3 is TGTGCCTGGAAAAGGGGGCTCGGACCCCCCGGGGCTTTCTTT.

The V and J genes are TRBV19 and TRBJ2-5; perhaps TRBD1 as D (6 bases). This CDR3 is built from 13 residues. Germline assignment: CDR1 LNHDA and CDR2 SQIVND (reference sequence). V was shortened by 6 bases and J by 2 bases, with 10 bases between the two germline ends. Here the CDR3 reads CASSPDRQETQYF. DNA of the CDR3: TGTGCCAGTAGCCCGGACAGACAAGAGACCCAGTACTTC.

The chain couples TRBV6-1 to TRBJ2-2; 8 positions agree with TRBD1. This CDR3 region has 15 residues. Trimming removed 6 bases from V and 8 bases from J; junction bases left unmatched: 11. Germline loops: CDR1 MNHNS, CDR2 SASEGT. CDR3 in DNA: TGTGCCAGCAGCCGCGGACAGGGCGCGTCAGGGGAGCTGTTTTTT. This encodes CASSRGQGASGELFF.

The chain combines TRBV5-1 with TRBJ2-7; TRBD1 aligns across 7 bases. Per the germline V gene, CDR1 is SGHRS and CDR2 is YFSETQ. The CDR3 contains 18 residues. Trimming took 3 bases from V and 0 from J; bases not matched to a gene: 15. In DNA, the CDR3 is TGCGCCAGCAGCTCCCAATGGCGCGGCCGGGACAGCTCCTACGAGCAGTACTTC. This sequence encodes CASSSQWRGRDSSYEQYF.

Points on this clone: Germline and junction disagree at one end, which may indicate a read error. This chain links TRBV7-7 with TRBJ2-7; TRBD2 is a possible D gene (5 bases). CDR1 is SSHAT, CDR2 FNYEAQ, per germline (reference sequence). This CDR3 is built from 13 residues. As DNA, the CDR3 is TGTGCTAGCAGCTTAATTCGGGGTGGGGAGCAGTACTTC. Amino acids: CASSLIRGGEQYF. Based on the CDR3 plus reference TRBV7-7 and TRBJ2-7, the full variable domain is GAGVSQSPRYKVTKRGQDVTLRCDPISSHATLYWYQQALGQGPEFLTYFNYEAQPDKSGLPSDRFSAERPEGSISTLTIQRTEQRDSAMYRCASSLIRGGEQYFGPGTRLTVT.

Notes on this clone: At one end, the junction sequence differs from germline, possibly due to a read error. This rearrangement joins TRBV27 to TRBJ2-7; possible D gene TRBD2, 5 bases. The CDR3 covers 15 residues. The V gene's germline CDR1 is MNHEY and CDR2 SMNVEV (reference sequence). The CDR3 sequence: CASSLSPGYSHEQYF. CDR3 bases: TGTGCCAGCAGTTTAAGTCCGGGATACTCCCACGAGCAGTACTTC.

V and J are TRBV6-1 and TRBJ2-1; a weak D match, TRBD2 (5 bases). The ends were cut back, 3 bases at V and 0 bases at J, with 9 bases in the middle. The CDR3 is 15 amino acids. Germline V lookup: CDR1 MNHNS, CDR2 SASEGT. The CDR3 nucleotides read TGTGCCAGCAGTGAGGGGAGATACTCCTACAATGAGCAGTTCTTC. It yields the protein CASSEGRYSYNEQFF.

The V gene is TRBV5-5, the J gene TRBJ2-1; 12 bases are shared with TRBD2. This CDR3 is built from 16 residues. Germline CDR1 and CDR2: SGHKS and YYEKEE (reference sequence). V shed 4 bases and J 4 bases; nucleotides not matched to a gene: 6. Here the CDR3 reads CASSQGLAGPYNEQFF. Here the CDR3 DNA reads TGTGCCAGCAGCCAGGGACTAGCGGGCCCTTACAATGAGCAGTTCTTC.

The chain recombines TRBV12-5 with TRBJ1-3, with 7 bases matching TRBD1. With 3 bases clipped from V and 9 bases from J, the junction kept 8 bases outside the gene matches. In germline, CDR1 is LGHNT, CDR2 FRNRAP. The CDR3 is 14 residues long. This chain's CDR3 is CASGLEISGGTIYF. CDR3 nucleotide sequence: TGTGCTAGTGGTTTAGAGATATCAGGGGGCACCATATATTTT.

The chain has TRBV5-4 and TRBJ1-2, with TRBD1 matching over 11 bases. The CDR3 is 15 amino acids. Germline lookup yields CDR1 SGHNT and CDR2 YYREEE (reference sequence). V lost 4 bases, J lost 8 bases, and 10 bases stayed unmatched. The CDR3 spells CASSNIGQGAGGYTF. As DNA, the CDR3 is TGTGCCAGCAGCAATATCGGACAGGGGGCTGGGGGCTACACCTTC.

The chain couples TRBV21-1 to TRBJ2-2; TRBD2 is the table's D call and was not checked against the DNA. TRBV21-1 is reported as a pseudogene. The CDR3 length is 18 residues. In nucleotides, the CDR3 is TGTGCCAGCAGCCCTCGTACTAGCGGGAGCGCGAGCACCGGGGAGCTGTTTTTT. This codes for CASSPRTSGSASTGELFF.

The chain links TRBV30 to TRBJ2-7; the match to TRBD1 covers 8 bases. V lost 0 bases and J lost 4; bases outside the gene matches: 11. The CDR3 spans 16 residues. Germline-derived CDR1 and CDR2 are GTSNPN and SVGIG (reference sequence). The CDR3 sequence: CAWSVARDRYRYEQYF. DNA of the CDR3: TGTGCCTGGAGTGTAGCCCGGGACAGGTATCGATACGAGCAGTACTTC.

This clone was observed a single time. The genes are TRBV2 and TRBJ2-3, with 11 nucleotides matching TRBD2. The CDR3 totals 17 residues. The ends lost 7 bases at V and 2 bases at J; junction bases unmatched: 11. CDR1 and CDR2 from the germline V gene are SNHLY and FYNNEI. CDR3 sequence reads: CASTEGRLAGYTDTQYF. The CDR3 coding sequence is TGTGCCAGCACCGAAGGGCGACTAGCGGGGTACACAGATACGCAGTATTTT.

V is TRBV18 and J is TRBJ2-1, with 13 nucleotides matching TRBD2. Germline V gene sequence: CDR1 KGHSH, CDR2 LQKENI. The CDR3 sequence is 15 residues long. The trim removed 3 bases at V and 7 bases at J, leaving 3 bases unmatched. As DNA, the CDR3 is TGTGCCAGCTCACCTGGGACTAGCGGGATGAATGAGCAGTTCTTC. Translated: CASSPGTSGMNEQFF. The full variable domain, with the rest looked up from reference TRBV18 and TRBJ2-1, is NAGVMQNPRHLVRRRGQEARLRCSPMKGHSHVYWYRQLPEEGLKFMVYLQKENIIDESGMPKERFSAEFPKEGPSILRIQQVVRGDSAAYFCASSPGTSGMNEQFFGPGTRLTVL.

The chain couples TRBV27 to TRBJ1-5, with D possibly matching TRBD1 (6 bases). CDR3 length: 13 residues. Germline V gene data show CDR1 as MNHEY and CDR2 as SMNVEV (reference sequence). Trimming pared 5 bases from V and 2 bases from J, leaving 7 bases between. For the CDR3, the DNA is TGTGCCAGCAGTCCAGGGGGCAATCAGCCCCAGCATTTT. Protein sequence: CASSPGGNQPQHF.

J is TRBJ1-1 and V is TRBV30, with 10 bases fitting TRBD1. Unmatched junction bases numbered 7, after V lost 6 bases and J lost 3 bases. The CDR3 runs to 14 residues. The germline gives CDR1 GTSNPN, CDR2 SVGIG (reference sequence). The CDR3 bases are TGTGCCTGCCAGCGACAGGGGGCAGACACTGAAGCTTTCTTT. Amino acid sequence: CACQRQGADTEAFF. The entire variable domain, with the rest obtained from reference TRBV30 and TRBJ1-1, is as follows: SQTIHQWPATLVQPVGSPLSLECTVEGTSNPNLYWYRQAAGRGLQLLFYSVGIGQISSEVPQNLSASRPQDRQFILSSKKLLLSDSGFYLCACQRQGADTEAFFGQGTRLTVV.